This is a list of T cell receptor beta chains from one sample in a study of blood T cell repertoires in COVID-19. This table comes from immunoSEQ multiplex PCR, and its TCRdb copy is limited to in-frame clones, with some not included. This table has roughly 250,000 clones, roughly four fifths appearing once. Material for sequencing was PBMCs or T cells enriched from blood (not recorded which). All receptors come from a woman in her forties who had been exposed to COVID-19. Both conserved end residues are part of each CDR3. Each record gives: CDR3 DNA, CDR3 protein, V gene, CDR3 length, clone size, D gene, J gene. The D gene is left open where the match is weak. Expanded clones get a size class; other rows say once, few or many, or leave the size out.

CDR3 DNA: TGTGCCAGCAGCGAGTGGAGACTAGCGGGGGCCCGGGGTGAGCAGTTCTTC
CDR3 protein: CASSEWRLAGARGEQFF
V gene: TRBV7-2
CDR3 length: 17
clone size: -
D gene: TRBD2
J gene: TRBJ2-1

CDR3 DNA: TGTGCCAGCAGCCCCGAGGGGAGGGGTAATGAAAAACTGTTTTTT
CDR3 protein: CASSPEGRGNEKLFF
V gene: TRBV7-2
CDR3 length: 15
clone size: -
D gene: -
J gene: TRBJ1-4

CDR3 DNA: TGTGCCAGCATCTTAGAACCCGGCACTGAAGCTTTCTTT
CDR3 protein: CASILEPGTEAFF
V gene: TRBV5-5
CDR3 length: 13
clone size: few
D gene: -
J gene: TRBJ1-1

CDR3 DNA: TGTGCCAGCAGCCAAGATGGGACAGGAGGAGGGCAGCCCCAGCATTTT
CDR3 protein: CASSQDGTGGGQPQHF
V gene: TRBV3-1/TRBV3-2
CDR3 length: 16
clone size: -
D gene: TRBD1
J gene: TRBJ1-5

CDR3 DNA: TGTGCCAGCAGCTTTGCCGGAGGCGAGCAGTACTTC
CDR3 protein: CASSFAGGEQYF
V gene: TRBV7-3
CDR3 length: 12
clone size: -
D gene: -
J gene: TRBJ2-7

CDR3 DNA: TGTGCCAGCAGCTTGTTTAGCGGGACAGCTAACTATGGCTACACCTTC
CDR3 protein: CASSLFSGTANYGYTF
V gene: TRBV5-6
CDR3 length: 16
clone size: few
D gene: TRBD1
J gene: TRBJ1-2

CDR3 DNA: TGTGCCAGTAGTCCCGGGACAGGCGTATACTCCTACGAGCAGTACTTC
CDR3 protein: CASSPGTGVYSYEQYF
V gene: TRBV19
CDR3 length: 16
clone size: -
D gene: TRBD1
J gene: TRBJ2-7

CDR3 DNA: TGTGCCAGCAGCCAAGCGGGACTAGCGGGGACCCCCTACAATGAGCAGTTCTTC
CDR3 protein: CASSQAGLAGTPYNEQFF
V gene: TRBV3-1/TRBV3-2
CDR3 length: 18
clone size: once
D gene: TRBD2
J gene: TRBJ2-1

CDR3 DNA: TGTGCCAGCAGTACAGGGCCCGTAAACACTGAAGCTTTCTTT
CDR3 protein: CASSTGPVNTEAFF
V gene: TRBV2
CDR3 length: 14
clone size: -
D gene: -
J gene: TRBJ1-1

CDR3 DNA: TGTGCCAGCAGCTTAGCGGGGGCTAGCACAGATACGCAGTATTTT
CDR3 protein: CASSLAGASTDTQYF
V gene: TRBV7-3
CDR3 length: 15
clone size: few
D gene: -
J gene: TRBJ2-3

CDR3 DNA: TGTGCCAGCAGCCAAGTCGCAGGGGCCTATGGCTACACCTTC
CDR3 protein: CASSQVAGAYGYTF
V gene: TRBV14
CDR3 length: 14
clone size: -
D gene: -
J gene: TRBJ1-2

CDR3 DNA: TGTGCCAGCAGCCCGTCTTCGGCTGGAAACACCATATATTTT
CDR3 protein: CASSPSSAGNTIYF
V gene: TRBV3-1/TRBV3-2
CDR3 length: 14
clone size: -
D gene: -
J gene: TRBJ1-3

CDR3 DNA: TGTGCCAGCAGCTTACCGGGACAGGGGGCGGGAAACTATGGCTACACCTTC
CDR3 protein: CASSLPGQGAGNYGYTF
V gene: TRBV5-4
CDR3 length: 17
clone size: few
D gene: TRBD1
J gene: TRBJ1-2

CDR3 DNA: TGTGCCAGCACCGGGACAGGGCTCTTTCGCACCTCTGGAAACACCATATATTTT
CDR3 protein: CASTGTGLFRTSGNTIYF
V gene: TRBV28
CDR3 length: 18
clone size: once
D gene: TRBD1
J gene: TRBJ1-3

CDR3 DNA: TGCGCCAGCAGCCAAGGAGGCACGGACTCCCTATTGCCCCAGCATTTT
CDR3 protein: CASSQGGTDSLLPQHF
V gene: TRBV4-1
CDR3 length: 16
clone size: -
D gene: -
J gene: TRBJ1-5

CDR3 DNA: TGCGCCAGCAGCTTGGGCAGTTTGAACACTGAAGCTTTCTTT
CDR3 protein: CASSLGSLNTEAFF
V gene: TRBV5-1
CDR3 length: 14
clone size: -
D gene: -
J gene: TRBJ1-1

CDR3 DNA: TGTGCCAGCAGTGGCGGGACAGGGGCGTACAATGAGCAGTTCTTC
CDR3 protein: CASSGGTGAYNEQFF
V gene: TRBV2
CDR3 length: 15
clone size: -
D gene: TRBD1
J gene: TRBJ2-1

CDR3 DNA: TGTGCCAGCAGTGACAGGGAAGGGGGCTACACTGAAGCTTTCTTT
CDR3 protein: CASSDREGGYTEAFF
V gene: TRBV6-4
CDR3 length: 15
clone size: -
D gene: TRBD1
J gene: TRBJ1-1

CDR3 DNA: TGTGCCAGTGCAAAGGCGGGGGGCGCGGGGACCGGGGAGCTGTTTTTT
CDR3 protein: CASAKAGGAGTGELFF
V gene: TRBV19
CDR3 length: 16
clone size: few
D gene: TRBD2
J gene: TRBJ2-2

CDR3 DNA: TGTGCCTGGATGGGGGACAATAATTCACCCCTCCACTTT
CDR3 protein: CAWMGDNNSPLHF
V gene: TRBV30
CDR3 length: 13
clone size: -
D gene: -
J gene: TRBJ1-6

CDR3 DNA: TGCAGCGTTGAAAGGGGCGGCTCTGGGGCCAACGTCCTGACTTTC
CDR3 protein: CSVERGGSGANVLTF
V gene: TRBV29-1
CDR3 length: 15
clone size: -
D gene: -
J gene: TRBJ2-6

CDR3 DNA: TGTGCCAGTTCCAGGGGACCATCGAACACTGAAGCTTTCTTT
CDR3 protein: CASSRGPSNTEAFF
V gene: TRBV19
CDR3 length: 14
clone size: -
D gene: -
J gene: TRBJ1-1

CDR3 DNA: TGTGCTAGTGGTTTGCCCGGGGACTTTGAAGCTTTCTTT
CDR3 protein: CASGLPGDFEAFF
V gene: TRBV12-5
CDR3 length: 13
clone size: -
D gene: -
J gene: TRBJ1-1

CDR3 DNA: TGTGCCAGCAGTTTAAGGGACAGACTACGCGAGCAGTACTTC
CDR3 protein: CASSLRDRLREQYF
V gene: TRBV28
CDR3 length: 14
clone size: -
D gene: TRBD1
J gene: TRBJ2-7

CDR3 DNA: TGTGCCAGCAGCCAGCGAGGCAATTCACCCCTCCACTTT
CDR3 protein: CASSQRGNSPLHF
V gene: TRBV14
CDR3 length: 13
clone size: -
D gene: -
J gene: TRBJ1-6

CDR3 DNA: TGTGCCACCAGTGATAAACAGGGGAGCACTGAAGCTTTCTTT
CDR3 protein: CATSDKQGSTEAFF
V gene: TRBV24-1
CDR3 length: 14
clone size: -
D gene: TRBD1
J gene: TRBJ1-1

CDR3 DNA: TGTGCCATCAGTAACAGGGGAGAGACCCAGTACTTC
CDR3 protein: CAISNRGETQYF
V gene: TRBV10-3
CDR3 length: 12
clone size: -
D gene: TRBD1
J gene: TRBJ2-5

CDR3 DNA: TGTGCCAGCACCTCCGCCAGCTATGGCTACACCTTC
CDR3 protein: CASTSASYGYTF
V gene: TRBV6-5
CDR3 length: 12
clone size: once
D gene: -
J gene: TRBJ1-2

CDR3 DNA: TGTGCCAGCAGTTCAGACAGGACGTGGGCCAACGTCCTGACTTTC
CDR3 protein: CASSSDRTWANVLTF
V gene: TRBV6-5
CDR3 length: 15
clone size: -
D gene: -
J gene: TRBJ2-6

CDR3 DNA: TGTGCCAGCAGTTACTTGGCGGGGGGTCGCGGGGAGCTGTTTTTT
CDR3 protein: CASSYLAGGRGELFF
V gene: TRBV6-5
CDR3 length: 15
clone size: -
D gene: TRBD2
J gene: TRBJ2-2

CDR3 DNA: TGTGCCAGCAAAAACCGAGGAGGATGGAGGGCTTTCTTT
CDR3 protein: CASKNRGGWRAFF
V gene: TRBV3-1/TRBV3-2
CDR3 length: 13
clone size: -
D gene: -
J gene: TRBJ1-1

CDR3 DNA: TGTGCCAGCAGCGTAGAGGGAGTTGGGACCCAGTACTTC
CDR3 protein: CASSVEGVGTQYF
V gene: TRBV9
CDR3 length: 13
clone size: -
D gene: -
J gene: TRBJ2-5

CDR3 DNA: TGTGCCAGCAGCTTAGCGCCTAGCGGGGGGGCCGATGAGTACGAGCAGTACTTC
CDR3 protein: CASSLAPSGGADEYEQYF
V gene: TRBV7-6
CDR3 length: 18
clone size: -
D gene: TRBD2
J gene: TRBJ2-7

CDR3 DNA: TGTGCCAGCAGTGGGCCGTTGGGCAGGGCAAAGACACCCCTCCACTTT
CDR3 protein: CASSGPLGRAKTPLHF
V gene: TRBV6-1
CDR3 length: 16
clone size: -
D gene: -
J gene: TRBJ1-6

CDR3 DNA: TGCGCCAGCAGCTTGCCACGAGGACTAGCGGGGGGCAAGGCCTACAATGAGCAGTTCTTC
CDR3 protein: CASSLPRGLAGGKAYNEQFF
V gene: TRBV5-1
CDR3 length: 20
clone size: once
D gene: TRBD2
J gene: TRBJ2-1

CDR3 DNA: TGTGCCAGCAGCCGACGGGATGAGCAGTTCTTC
CDR3 protein: CASSRRDEQFF
V gene: TRBV6-6
CDR3 length: 11
clone size: -
D gene: -
J gene: TRBJ2-1

CDR3 DNA: TGTGCCATCAACGGGGGGGCTAAGGGTTCACCCCTCCACTTT
CDR3 protein: CAINGGAKGSPLHF
V gene: TRBV10-3
CDR3 length: 14
clone size: -
D gene: -
J gene: TRBJ1-6

CDR3 DNA: TGCGCCAGCAGCCAATCCCTTTTGGGGCGCATCCCTACATACAATGAGCAGTTCTTC
CDR3 protein: CASSQSLLGRIPTYNEQFF
V gene: TRBV4-1
CDR3 length: 19
clone size: -
D gene: -
J gene: TRBJ2-1

CDR3 DNA: TGTGCCACCAGTGAAGGACAGGGATTAGAGACCCAGTACTTC
CDR3 protein: CATSEGQGLETQYF
V gene: TRBV24-1
CDR3 length: 14
clone size: -
D gene: TRBD1
J gene: TRBJ2-5

CDR3 DNA: TGTGCCAGCAGTGGGGCAGGAGGAATCGATCAGCCCCAGCATTTT
CDR3 protein: CASSGAGGIDQPQHF
V gene: TRBV2
CDR3 length: 15
clone size: -
D gene: -
J gene: TRBJ1-5

CDR3 DNA: TGTGCCAGCAGTGAATACAGGGGGAATTCACCCCTCCACTTT
CDR3 protein: CASSEYRGNSPLHF
V gene: TRBV25-1
CDR3 length: 14
clone size: -
D gene: TRBD1
J gene: TRBJ1-6

CDR3 DNA: TGTGCCAGCACCTTCGGGACAGGGCCAAAAGATACGCAGTATTTT
CDR3 protein: CASTFGTGPKDTQYF
V gene: TRBV6-5
CDR3 length: 15
clone size: -
D gene: TRBD1
J gene: TRBJ2-3

CDR3 DNA: TGTGCCAGCAGCTTGGTTTCGGGGAGCGGCACAGATACGCAGTATTTT
CDR3 protein: CASSLVSGSGTDTQYF
V gene: TRBV5-6
CDR3 length: 16
clone size: -
D gene: -
J gene: TRBJ2-3

CDR3 DNA: TGTGCCAGCAGCCCCGGGACACCTCGGTACCAAGAGACCCAGTACTTC
CDR3 protein: CASSPGTPRYQETQYF
V gene: TRBV25-1
CDR3 length: 16
clone size: -
D gene: -
J gene: TRBJ2-5